Listed here are 10 T cell receptor beta chains from one sample, sequenced in a study of blood T cell repertoires in COVID-19. Clones were sequenced by immunoSEQ multiplex PCR, and TCRdb holds only the in-frame ones, with some missing. The sample lists 400,000 or so clones; roughly 91% were seen once. Sequenced: PBMCs or T cells enriched from blood (not recorded which). Receptors originate from a man younger than 35 who had recovered from COVID-19.

The rearrangement uses TRBV18 and TRBJ2-2; 10 bases align to TRBD2. This CDR3 is built from 16 residues. J lost 7 bases, V lost 2 bases, and 7 bases had no gene match. Germline CDR1 is KGHSH and CDR2 is LQKENI. The CDR3 reads CASSPLASGSLGELFF. For the CDR3, the DNA is TGTGCCAGCTCACCATTGGCTAGCGGGAGCCTCGGGGAGCTGTTTTTT.

This sequence joins TRBV14 and TRBJ2-7; 9 bases map to TRBD1. After removal of 4 bases from V and 9 bases from J, the junction contained 16 bases not matched to a gene. The CDR3 is made up of 16 amino acids. Germline CDR1 SGHDN, CDR2 FVKESK. CDR3 in DNA: TGTGCCAGCAGCCCAACCGGGACAGGGTTTGCTTTTGGGCAGTACTTC. Amino acids: CASSPTGTGFAFGQYF.

V is TRBV5-4 and J is TRBJ1-2, with no clear D. The CDR3 consists of 12 residues. The V end was cut by 0 bases, the J end by 6 bases, with 6 bases between. Looked up from germline, CDR1 is SGHNT and CDR2 is YYREEE (reference sequence). In nucleotides, the CDR3 is TGTGCCAGCAGCTTGGAGTCTAATGGCTACACCTTC. This gives the protein CASSLESNGYTF.

J is TRBJ2-7 and V is TRBV14; 11 bases line up with TRBD1. V lost 3 bases and J lost 4; bases outside the gene matches: 5. Germline loops: CDR1 SGHDN, CDR2 FVKESK. This CDR3 has 15 residues. CDR3 in amino acids: CASSHRDRGRYEQYF. DNA for the CDR3: TGTGCCAGCAGCCACCGGGACAGGGGGAGGTACGAGCAGTACTTC.

This clone was seen once. J is TRBJ1-2 and V is TRBV9; the match to TRBD1 covers 7 bases. Germline CDR1 is SGDLS and CDR2 is YYNGEE. J was trimmed by 5 bases and V by 4 bases; bases with no gene match: 5. The length of the CDR3 is 13 residues. The CDR3 loop reads CASSLQTGYGYTF. The CDR3, as DNA: TGTGCCAGCAGCCTCCAGACAGGGTATGGCTACACCTTC. Drawing the rest from reference TRBV9 and TRBJ1-2, the complete variable domain is DSGVTQTPKHLITATGQRVTLRCSPRSGDLSVYWYQQSLDQGLQFLIQYYNGEERAKGNILERFSAQQFPDLHSELNLSSLELGDSALYFCASSLQTGYGYTFGSGTRLTVV.

This clone was observed a handful of times. This chain links TRBV5-1 with TRBJ1-2; D is uncertain. Germline loops: CDR1 SGHRS, CDR2 YFSETQ. With 0 bases removed from V and 5 bases from J, the gap between germline ends came to 17 bases. This CDR3 is built from 16 residues. The CDR3 region has the DNA TGCGCCAGCAGCTTGGTGGTACAGCCTACTTCTTATGGCTACACCTTC. This translates into CASSLVVQPTSYGYTF.

The chain joins TRBV3-1 (or the pseudogene TRBV3-2) to TRBJ1-4; no reliable D call. The CDR3 runs 13 residues. Trimming pared 0 bases from V and 10 bases from J, leaving 9 bases between. Germline loops: CDR1 LGHDT, CDR2 YNNKEL (reference sequence). CDR3: CASSQDVRAKLFF. The DNA of the CDR3 is TGTGCCAGCAGCCAAGATGTACGCGCAAAACTGTTTTTT.

This sequence joins TRBV5-1 and TRBJ1-1, with a possible D match to TRBD1 (6 bases). Germline-derived CDR1 and CDR2 are SGHRS and YFSETQ. This CDR3 is built from 13 residues. V dropped 5 bases and J dropped 1 base, with 9 bases sitting between them. The CDR3 bases are TGCGCCAGCAGGGGGGCGGGGAACACTGAAGCTTTCTTT. Translating it yields CASRGAGNTEAFF.

The chain recombines TRBV3-1 (or the pseudogene TRBV3-2) with TRBJ2-1, with 7 bases identical to TRBD2. The length of the CDR3 is 15 residues. Germline values: CDR1 LGHDT, CDR2 YNNKEL (reference sequence). V shed 5 bases and J 8 bases; nucleotides not matched to a gene: 12. CDR3 bases: TGTGCCAGCAGCTTCCGTGGGGGGGGGTACGATGAGCAGTTCTTC. Its protein product is CASSFRGGGYDEQFF.

This chain connects TRBV9 to TRBJ2-1; the match to TRBD2 covers 7 bases. The CDR3 is 16 residues long. J lost 7 bases, V lost 0 bases, and 10 bases had no gene match. Germline lookup yields CDR1 SGDLS and CDR2 YYNGEE. Written as DNA, the CDR3 is TGTGCCAGCAGCGTAGGGGAGGGGTTGGTGGGAAATGAGCAGTTCTTC. It encodes CASSVGEGLVGNEQFF.